Detailed here is one T cell receptor (beta chain). Its antigen is unknown. Measured with immunoSEQ multiplex PCR; TCRdb has only the in-frame clones, and not every one. The sample lists under 100,000 clones, about 90% occurring once. The CDR3 runs 16 residues. The V and J ends lost 6 bases and 4 bases respectively, with 19 bases between them. The germline CDR1 and CDR2 sequences are MNHNY and SVGAGI (reference sequence). The sample belongs to a study of identifying expanded T cells in peripheral blood. During the collection period, no donor immune events like infections were recorded. Study-wide points: Over around two and four weeks, about 15 and 19 clones changed, versus 1.2 between replicates. Variance in clone template counts between approximately two-week samples significantly increased with total template count across all healthy donors.

Input material: blood. The chain combines TRBV6-6 with TRBJ1-3; D is perhaps TRBD1 (6 bases). This TCR derives from a person aged 18 to 70 in good health. The CDR3 loop is CASSTGLTRKGNTIYF. CDR3 nucleotides: TGTGCCAGCAGCACAGGGCTCACCCGAAAAGGAAACACCATATATTTT.